The clone carrying this T cell receptor beta chain was observed a handful of times. Its antigen remains unknown. This sample was included in a study of vaccination and CD4 T cells after COVID-19. Across the study: At a median about 72 days (range 14 to 241) after dose two, post-vaccine samples were obtained.

Germline V CDR1 and CDR2: MNHEY, SMNVEV (reference sequence). The CDR3 is 15 residues long. V was trimmed by 2 bases and J by 6 bases, leaving 14 bases between them. The time point is: late sampling 161 to 241 days after vaccination in a few convalescent patients. Treatment: approximately 9-day PBMC culture with coronavirus spike peptide pools or control peptides (ViraFEST assay). Both day 3 and day 7 involved replacing half of the medium with fresh IL-2 medium. The assay that was used to sequence DNA from cultured CD4+ T cells was the Oncomine TCR Beta short-read assay. TCRdb fed the PCR reads into MiXCR, producing one record per CDR3 protein. Found here are around 23,000 distinct CDR3 sequences, around two fifths of them singletons; the top ten hold 4.9%.

The receptor comes from a human donor who had recovered from COVID-19. This specimen was CD4+ T cells from blood, cultured in vitro, taken about 7 months after SARS-CoV-2 vaccination. The V call is TRBV27, the J call TRBJ1-5; tentative D call: TRBD1 (6 bases). This CDR3 reads CASSLRGAGIQPQHF. As DNA, the CDR3 is TGTGCCAGCAGTTTACGGGGGGCAGGGATTCAGCCCCAGCATTTT.